The rows below give T cell receptor beta chains drawn from one sample of a study of blood T cell repertoires in COVID-19. Produced via immunoSEQ multiplex PCR; TCRdb's table is partial and in-frame only. The sample has more than 120,000 clones, around nine tenths seen once; the top ten hold roughly 1.6%. Sequenced: peripheral blood. The receptors were sampled from a human donor in a cohort sampled during active COVID-19. CDR3s include the opening cysteine and the closing phenylalanine or tryptophan. A D gene is named only where the DNA matches it firmly. Not every row has a clone size; where given, it reads once, few, many or a size class.

>TRBV5-1|.|TRBJ1-5|.
CASSLSGTQPQHF
TGCGCCAGCAGCTTAAGCGGGACTCAGCCCCAGCATTTT
>TRBV30|TRBD1|TRBJ1-3|.
CAWGGTGGYTIYF
TGTGCCTGGGGTGGGACAGGGGGGTACACCATATATTTT
>TRBV19|.|TRBJ1-3|.
CASSIWQPSSGNTIYF
TGTGCCAGTAGTATTTGGCAACCAAGCTCTGGAAACACCATATATTTT
>TRBV10-1|TRBD1|TRBJ2-2|once
CASSERTGATGELFF
TGCGCCAGCAGTGAGAGGACAGGGGCCACCGGGGAGCTGTTTTTT
>TRBV10-1|TRBD2|TRBJ2-5|.
CASSESAGVQETQYF
TGCGCCAGCAGTGAGTCGGCGGGGGTTCAAGAGACCCAGTACTTC
>TRBV6-5|.|TRBJ1-5|.
CASRVIGGDQPQHF
TGTGCCAGCAGAGTTATCGGGGGAGATCAGCCCCAGCATTTT
>TRBV2|.|TRBJ1-1|.
CASSEQWNTEAFF
TGTGCCAGCAGTGAACAATGGAACACTGAAGCTTTCTTT
>TRBV7-8|.|TRBJ2-7|.
CASSLEVASYSAEQYF
TGTGCCAGCAGCCTGGAGGTTGCTAGTTATTCTGCCGAGCAGTACTTC
>TRBV10-3|TRBD1|TRBJ1-1|.
CAISATGGTEAFF
TGTGCCATCAGTGCTACAGGGGGGACTGAAGCTTTCTTT
>TRBV18|TRBD2|TRBJ2-2|.
CASSPLAGTGELFF
TGTGCCAGCTCACCACTAGCGGGCACCGGGGAGCTGTTTTTT
>TRBV6-5|.|TRBJ2-3|.
CASTTGYEADTQYF
TGTGCCAGTACAACAGGGTATGAGGCAGATACGCAGTATTTT
>TRBV6-5|.|TRBJ1-1|.
CASLLGVSTEAFF
TGTGCCAGCCTATTAGGGGTAAGCACTGAAGCTTTCTTT
>TRBV5-1|TRBD2|TRBJ2-1|.
CASSLSRGTEYNEQFF
TGCGCCAGCAGCTTATCGCGGGGGACTGAATACAATGAGCAGTTCTTC
>TRBV6-5|.|TRBJ2-6|.
CASSQGLGANVLTF
TGTGCCAGCAGTCAGGGTTTGGGGGCCAACGTCCTGACTTTC
>TRBV9|.|TRBJ2-3|.
CASSVMDGGVGVTDTQYF
TGTGCCAGCAGCGTAATGGATGGCGGGGTTGGTGTGACAGATACGCAGTATTTT
>TRBV4-1|.|TRBJ1-1|.
CASSRGPLTEAFF
TGCGCCAGCAGCCGAGGGCCTCTCACTGAAGCTTTCTTT
>TRBV10-1|TRBD1|TRBJ2-7|.
CASSEATGLEQYF
TGCGCCAGCAGTGAGGCGACAGGGCTCGAGCAGTACTTC
>TRBV18|.|TRBJ1-1|once
CASSPGLGHRLNTEAFF
TGTGCCAGCTCACCGGGATTGGGGCACCGGCTGAACACTGAAGCTTTCTTT
>TRBV9|.|TRBJ2-2|.
CASSESGVGSGELFF
TGTGCCAGCAGCGAGTCAGGGGTAGGGAGCGGGGAGCTGTTTTTT
>TRBV14|.|TRBJ1-6|.
CASSPRQPFYNSPLHF
TGTGCCAGCAGCCCTCGACAGCCATTCTATAATTCACCCCTCCACTTT
>TRBV5-6|.|TRBJ2-7|.
CASSLRPRRAYEQYF
TGTGCCAGCAGCCTACGCCCCAGGAGGGCCTACGAGCAGTACTTC
>TRBV11-2|TRBD1|TRBJ2-7|.
CASSAGQGSYEQYF
TGTGCCAGCAGCGCGGGACAGGGTTCCTACGAGCAGTACTTC
>TRBV27|.|TRBJ1-4|once
CASSSYPQEKLFF
TGTGCCAGCAGTTCCTACCCACAGGAAAAACTGTTTTTT
>TRBV2|.|TRBJ2-2|.
CASSDIPGTGELFF
TGTGCCAGCAGTGATATCCCAGGAACCGGGGAGCTGTTTTTT
>TRBV4-3|TRBD2|TRBJ2-5|.
CAGDKRGGETQYF
TGCGCCGGCGACAAGCGGGGTGGTGAGACCCAGTACTTC
>TRBV5-1|TRBD1|TRBJ1-4|.
CASSLHPEQGTNEKLFF
TGCGCCAGCAGCTTACACCCTGAACAGGGGACTAATGAAAAACTGTTTTTT
>TRBV5-4|.|TRBJ1-1|few
CASMEVGTEAFF
TGTGCCAGCATGGAGGTGGGGACTGAAGCTTTCTTT
>TRBV3-1/TRBV3-2|.|TRBJ1-2|.
CASRPRAGAYGYTF
TGTGCCAGCAGACCACGTGCAGGGGCCTATGGCTACACCTTC
>TRBV3-1/TRBV3-2|.|TRBJ2-1|.
CASRRTDFSYNEQFF
TGTGCCAGTCGTCGGACAGACTTTTCCTACAATGAGCAGTTCTTC
>TRBV5-1|TRBD2|TRBJ2-7|.
CASSPRGLEQYF
TGCGCCAGCAGCCCGCGGGGGTTGGAGCAGTACTTC
>TRBV4-3|.|TRBJ2-7|once
CASSQDFGQSSYEQYF
TGCGCCAGCAGCCAAGATTTTGGGCAGAGCTCCTACGAGCAGTACTTC
>TRBV7-9|.|TRBJ1-1|.
CASSLPTGFNTEAFF
TGTGCCAGCAGCTTGCCGACAGGCTTTAACACTGAAGCTTTCTTT
>TRBV4-1|TRBD1|TRBJ1-1|.
CASSLRDRGNTEAFF
TGCGCCAGCAGCCTCCGGGACAGGGGGAACACTGAAGCTTTCTTT
>TRBV7-8|TRBD2|TRBJ2-3|once
CASSPRVRGGTDTQYF
TGTGCCAGCAGCCCTCGGGTGCGGGGGGGCACAGATACGCAGTATTTT
>TRBV4-3|TRBD2|TRBJ2-3|.
CASSQDAERGGKDTQYF
TGCGCCAGCAGCCAAGATGCGGAGCGGGGGGGAAAAGATACGCAGTATTTT
>TRBV20-1|.|TRBJ2-1|once
CSATSYNEQFF
TGCAGTGCTACGAGCTACAATGAGCAGTTCTTC
>TRBV30|TRBD2|TRBJ2-5|.
CAWPERGLQETQYF
TGTGCCTGGCCTGAGCGGGGCTTACAAGAGACCCAGTACTTC
>TRBV15|.|TRBJ1-5|.
CATSRAQQGNQPQHF
TGTGCCACCAGCAGAGCTCAACAGGGCAATCAGCCCCAGCATTTT
>TRBV4-2|TRBD1|TRBJ1-1|once
CASSQSPAGGNTEAFF
TGTGCCAGCAGCCAATCCCCGGCAGGGGGTAACACTGAAGCTTTCTTT
>TRBV7-9|.|TRBJ2-1|.
CASSLTLRSYNEQFF
TGTGCCAGCAGCTTAACCCTACGCTCCTACAATGAGCAGTTCTTC
>TRBV30|.|TRBJ1-2|.
CAWVQLPLHGYTF
TGTGCCTGGGTACAGTTGCCACTCCATGGCTACACCTTC
>TRBV5-6|TRBD1|TRBJ1-1|.
CASSFFRGLGTEAFF
TGTGCCAGCAGCTTCTTCAGGGGGCTGGGCACTGAAGCTTTCTTT
>TRBV18|TRBD1|TRBJ1-5|.
CASSRDREKYQPQHF
TGTGCCAGCTCACGCGACAGGGAGAAGTATCAGCCCCAGCATTTT
>TRBV12-3/TRBV12-4|.|TRBJ2-7|.
CASSFLQRNEQYF
TGTGCCAGCAGTTTCCTACAGAGAAACGAGCAGTACTTC
>TRBV18|.|TRBJ2-7|.
CASSPGHEQYF
TGTGCCAGCTCACCAGGGCACGAGCAGTACTTC
>TRBV6-2/TRBV6-3|.|TRBJ1-6|few
CASSYSRQYNSPLHF
TGTGCCAGCAGTTACTCGAGACAGTATAATTCACCCCTCCACTTT
>TRBV4-3|.|TRBJ1-2|.
CASSQGLTAYGYTF
TGCGCCAGCAGCCAAGGTCTAACAGCCTATGGCTACACCTTC
>TRBV4-2|TRBD1|TRBJ1-2|few
CASSQDMVGTGGKDYGYTF
TGTGCCAGCAGCCAAGACATGGTTGGAACAGGGGGAAAGGACTATGGCTACACCTTC
>TRBV5-1|.|TRBJ2-5|.
CASSSQGPQETQYF
TGCGCCAGCAGCTCACAGGGCCCCCAAGAGACCCAGTACTTC
>TRBV11-3|.|TRBJ1-4|.
CASSLVGGATNEKLFF
TGTGCCAGCAGCTTAGTCGGCGGGGCAACTAATGAAAAACTGTTTTTT
>TRBV11-3|TRBD2|TRBJ2-1|.
CASSQWTSGGAYEQFF
TGTGCCAGCAGCCAGTGGACTAGCGGGGGGGCATATGAGCAGTTCTTC
>TRBV12-3/TRBV12-4|.|TRBJ1-6|few
CASSPVRDSPLHF
TGTGCCAGCAGCCCCGTGAGGGATTCACCCCTCCACTTT
>TRBV6-2/TRBV6-3|TRBD1|TRBJ2-7|.
CASSSRTGGMNEQYF
TGTGCCAGCAGTTCTCGGACAGGGGGTATGAACGAGCAGTACTTC
>TRBV6-6|TRBD2|TRBJ2-3|.
CASEPTTSGGGTQYF
TGTGCCAGCGAACCAACAACTAGCGGGGGTGGTACGCAGTATTTT
>TRBV9|TRBD1|TRBJ1-2|once
CASGRTGQNYGYTF
TGTGCCAGCGGAAGGACAGGGCAGAACTATGGCTACACCTTC
>TRBV24-1|TRBD2|TRBJ2-3|once
CATSDSSGLAGIKDTQYF
TGTGCCACCAGTGACTCTAGCGGACTAGCGGGGATCAAAGATACGCAGTATTTT
>TRBV18|TRBD1|TRBJ1-1|.
CASSPPGTGQNTEAFF
TGTGCCAGCTCACCACCCGGGACAGGCCAGAACACTGAAGCTTTCTTT
>TRBV12-3/TRBV12-4|.|TRBJ1-1|.
CASIPQGNTEAFF
TGTGCCAGCATTCCTCAGGGGAACACTGAAGCTTTCTTT